The subject of this entry is one T cell receptor beta chain. The source of the sample is a study of blood T cell repertoires in COVID-19. Background on the study: The United States, Italy and Spain provided the acute and convalescent COVID-19 samples.

Trimming cost V 5 bases and J 0 bases, with 8 bases left between them. There are 14 residues in the CDR3. Per the germline V gene, CDR1 is MNHEY and CDR2 is SMNVEV (reference sequence). In the study's own analysis: Estimation of nucleated cell counts was performed using reference gene primer amplification. Generated by immunoSEQ multiplex PCR, the TCRdb table keeps only in-frame clones and is missing some. Clonal size and the V and J genes are those of that table, whereas D and trimming came from the DNA. The sample consists of under 65,000 clones, almost 80% of them appearing once. Researchers sorted participants into cohorts using their self-reported clinical history.

This receptor was identified in a woman in her forties or fifties with acute COVID-19. The sample taken for sequencing was PBMCs or T cells enriched from blood (not recorded which). This rearrangement joins TRBV27 to TRBJ1-3; D remains ambiguous. Here the CDR3 DNA reads TGTGCCAGCAGTCGGGTCTACTCTGGAAACACCATATATTTT. This sequence encodes CASSRVYSGNTIYF.